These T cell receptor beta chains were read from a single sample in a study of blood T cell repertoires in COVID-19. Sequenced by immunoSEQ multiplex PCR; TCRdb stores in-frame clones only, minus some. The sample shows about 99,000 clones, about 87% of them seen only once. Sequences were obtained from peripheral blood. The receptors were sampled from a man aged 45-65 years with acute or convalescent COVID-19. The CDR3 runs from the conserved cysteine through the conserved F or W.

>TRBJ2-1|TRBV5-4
CASSILSGRAINEQFF
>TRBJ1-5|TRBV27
CASSGQGAGNQPQHF
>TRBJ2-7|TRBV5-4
CASSPGQGVYEQYF
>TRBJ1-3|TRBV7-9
CASSWGQGEGNTIYF
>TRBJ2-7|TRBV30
CAWSVGAGPSYEQYF
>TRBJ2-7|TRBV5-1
CASSLGQGANEQYF
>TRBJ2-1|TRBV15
CATSRDHQGSGRNNEQFF
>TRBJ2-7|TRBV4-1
CASSQARGSAYEQYF
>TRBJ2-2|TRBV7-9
CASRFQIATGELFF
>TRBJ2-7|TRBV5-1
CASSWGTSGRQGKTYEQYF
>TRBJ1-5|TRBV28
CASSVPGQGNQPQHF
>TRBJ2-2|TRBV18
CASSPDSRRGVGNTGELFF
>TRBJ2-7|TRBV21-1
CASSKPRLPWISWEDYNPYEQYF
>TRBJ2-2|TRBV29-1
CSVEDTGRGGELFF
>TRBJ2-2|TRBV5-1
CASSLDWGLLGTGELFF
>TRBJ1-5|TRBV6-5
CASRQGDEPQHF
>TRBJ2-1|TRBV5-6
CASSWRDEQFF
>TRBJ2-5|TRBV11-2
CASSLGTGGEETQYF
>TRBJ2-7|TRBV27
CASSLSGISYEQYF
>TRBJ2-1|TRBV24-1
CATGKREAPLNEQFF
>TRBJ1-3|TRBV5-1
CASSLAGTASGNTIYF
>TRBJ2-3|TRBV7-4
CARGCVEGTDTQYF
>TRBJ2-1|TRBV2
CASRADRAYNEQFF
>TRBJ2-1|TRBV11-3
CASSGDRGVSEQFF
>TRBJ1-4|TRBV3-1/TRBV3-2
CASSQDPGSATNEKLFF
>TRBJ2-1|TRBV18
CASSPLVRGEQFF
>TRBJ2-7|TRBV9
CASSVEGVTYEQYF